This TCR beta chain was found in a study of CD8 T cells in ankylosing spondylitis. Study-wide points: Earlier authors reported some of these motif variants in reactive arthritis synovial fluid and blood. Clones linked to disease, bearing a CD8+ phenotype, were relatively rare in peripheral blood. The study looked at matched synovial fluid samples from ankylosing spondylitis patients. Disease-linked clones were reported to be significantly enriched there. The study identified a TCR beta motif of under ten highly homologous variants that appeared characteristic of ankylosing spondylitis blood.

This clonotype was detected only a few times. Antigen: not known. The germline CDR1 and CDR2 sequences are PRHDT and FYEKMQ (reference sequence). The CDR3 runs to 22 residues. The V and J ends lost 1 base and 0 bases, in that order; junction bases with no gene match: 19. With molecular barcodes, quantitative 5'-RACE was used to make the TCR beta libraries. TCRdb passed the 5' RACE reads through MiXCR, listing each CDR3 protein once. The table lists over 700,000 distinct CDR3 sequences, 15% to 20% of them singletons. Sequencing was carried out using blood, either unsorted or a sorted T cell fraction (not recorded which). The chain uses TRBV13 and TRBJ2-1; TRBD2 matches at 9 bases. The clonotype was recovered from a male donor with ankylosing spondylitis. DNA of the CDR3: TGTGCCAGCAGCTTAGTAGTGTGGGGGCTAGCGGGACTAACACACTCCTACAATGAGCAGTTCTTC. Residues: CASSLVVWGLAGLTHSYNEQFF.